Listed here are 26 T cell receptor beta chains from one sample, sequenced in a study of response to subunit inactivated influenza vaccine. TCRdb analysed the RT-PCR reads with MiXCR anew, one entry per CDR3 protein. The table lists about 160,000 distinct CDR3 sequences, about a tenth of them singletons. The sample was non-naive T cells sorted from PBMCs, taken roughly 46 days after vaccination. Source of these receptors: a man aged 50-60 years who received an inactivated influenza vaccine.

The rearrangement uses TRBV20-1 and TRBJ1-6, with TRBD1 matching 9 bases. Germline V gene data show CDR1 as DFQATT and CDR2 as SNEGSKA (reference sequence). The CDR3 loop spans 13 amino acids. Trimming at V came to 6 bases and at J to 9 bases, leaving 6 bases not matched to a gene. CDR3 loop: CSAEDRGSSPLHF. Here the CDR3 DNA reads TGCAGTGCAGAGGACAGGGGAAGTTCACCCCTCCACTTT.

In its sample, this clonotype was seen many times. The rearrangement links TRBV15 to TRBJ1-3; D is unclear. This CDR3 is 16 amino acids long. The germline V gene encodes CDR1 LNHNV and CDR2 YYDKDF (reference sequence). The ends were cut back, 3 bases at V and 5 bases at J, with 17 bases in the middle. The CDR3 sequence: CATSRERRVLRNTIYF. The CDR3 DNA is TGTGCCACCAGCAGGGAGCGGAGGGTTTTGAGAAACACCATATATTTT.

This clonotype was seen ten or more times. The chain recombines TRBV20-1 with TRBJ2-7; 12 bases are shared with TRBD1. The CDR3 runs to 15 residues. CDR1 is DFQATT, CDR2 SNEGSKA, per germline (reference sequence). J gave up 3 bases and V 3 bases, and 6 bases lay outside the gene matches. DNA of the CDR3: TGCAGTGCTAGGTCGGGACAGGGGGCGGGCTACGAGCAGTACTTC. Its protein product is CSARSGQGAGYEQYF.

In this sample, this clonotype turned up a few times. The V gene is TRBV11-2, the J gene TRBJ2-7, with D tentatively TRBD2 (5 bases). Germline CDR1 reads SGHAT; CDR2 reads FQNNGV. The CDR3 is 15 amino acids. The germline V and J ends were trimmed by 5 bases and 2 bases, with 16 bases remaining between them. CDR3 in DNA: TGTGCCAGCAGCCCCGTCGGCGGGTTGACCTACGAGCAGTACTTC. Encoded protein: CASSPVGGLTYEQYF.

This clonotype was seen many times. The DNA of the CDR3 is TGTGCCAGCAGCCAAGCACTAGCGGGGGCCATTACCTACGAGCAGTACTTC. Its translation is CASSQALAGAITYEQYF. The chain uses TRBV4-2 and TRBJ2-7; 11 nucleotides align to TRBD2. Germline assignment: CDR1 LGHNA and CDR2 YNFKEQ. This CDR3 contains 17 residues. V shed 1 base, J shed 2 bases, and the junction held 7 bases outside the gene matches.

This clonotype appeared many times. The chain links TRBV4-1 to TRBJ1-6; D unresolved. The germline CDR1 and CDR2 sequences are MGHRA and YSYEKL. The CDR3 has 15 residues. V was cut by 0 bases and J by 0 bases, with 3 bases left in between. The CDR3 protein is CASSQDSSYNSPLHF. The DNA of the CDR3 is TGCGCCAGCAGCCAAGACAGCTCCTATAATTCACCCCTCCACTTT.

This clonotype occurred many times. CDR3 sequence: CASSLTFFTTNNEQFF. The DNA for the CDR3 is TGTGCCAGCAGCTTAACCTTTTTTACTACCAACAATGAGCAGTTCTTC. The rearrangement uses TRBV7-3 and TRBJ2-1; no reliable D call. The CDR3 is made up of 16 amino acids. V was pared by 0 bases and J by 5 bases, with 14 bases between. The germline V gene encodes CDR1 SGHTA and CDR2 FQGTGA.

This clonotype was detected many times. The gene calls are TRBV20-1 and TRBJ1-1, with D perhaps matching TRBD1 (6 bases). The CDR3 consists of 12 residues. Trimming took off 6 bases at V and 11 bases at J, with 19 bases between the two ends. Germline CDR1 reads DFQATT; CDR2 reads SNEGSKA (reference sequence). CDR3 region: CSARDTDSRAFF. CDR3 coding DNA: TGCAGTGCCCGGGACACGGATTCTAGGGCTTTCTTT.

This clonotype was seen repeatedly, ten times or more. CDR3 nucleotides: TGTGCCAGCACGCGGGCCGGGGAGCTGTTTTTT. Protein sequence: CASTRAGELFF. The chain recombines TRBV12-3 or TRBV12-4 with TRBJ2-2, with a weak D call TRBD2 (5 bases). This CDR3 has 11 amino acids. Trimming stripped 7 bases from V and 6 bases from J, with 6 bases between.

In this sample, this clonotype turned up many times. The CDR3 reads CASSISGTRAEKLFF. In DNA form, the CDR3 reads TGTGCCAGCAGCATATCCGGGACAAGGGCTGAAAAACTGTTTTTT. This chain links TRBV7-2 with TRBJ1-4, with D maybe TRBD1 (6 bases). V gave up 5 bases and J gave up 7 bases, with 17 bases separating them. CDR1 is SGHTA, CDR2 FQGNSA, per germline. This CDR3 is 15 amino acids long.

V usage is TRBV10-3 and J usage is TRBJ2-2; D gene uncertain. V lost 0 bases and J lost 1, with 9 bases in between. The CDR3 extends over 16 amino acids. The germline gives CDR1 ENHRY, CDR2 SYGVKD. DNA for the CDR3: TGTGCCATCAGTGAGTCATTAAGGGTGAACACCGGGGAGCTGTTTTTT. Protein product: CAISESLRVNTGELFF.

As concerns this clonotype: A much larger clonotype is one base distant, so this may be a read error. The CDR3, as DNA: TGCAGCGTTGAGAGCGGGAAAGGGGAGACCCAGTACTTC. Amino acid sequence: CSVESGKGETQYF. The chain is built from TRBV29-1 and TRBJ2-5; 7 bases align to TRBD2. This CDR3 has 13 amino acids. V shed 3 bases and J 5 bases; nucleotides not matched to a gene: 6. In germline, CDR1 is SQVTM, CDR2 ANQGSEA.

This clonotype was recorded at least ten times. This chain links TRBV4-3 with TRBJ1-5; the D is unclear. V shed 1 base and J shed 10 bases, with 11 bases lying between them. CDR1 is LGHNA and CDR2 is YSLEER in the germline V gene. The CDR3 covers 13 residues. The CDR3 sequence: CASSQGQVSPQHF. DNA of the CDR3: TGCGCCAGCAGCCAAGGCCAGGTTAGTCCCCAGCATTTT.

This clonotype showed up many times. V is TRBV5-1 and J is TRBJ2-5; no clear D. Germline V gene lookup returns CDR1 SGHRS and CDR2 YFSETQ. Between the trimmed V and J ends, which lost 0 bases and 2 bases, there was a span of 5 bases. This CDR3 spans 13 amino acids. CDR3 region: CASSLGVQETQYF. Here the CDR3 DNA reads TGCGCCAGCAGCTTGGGGGTTCAAGAGACCCAGTACTTC. The variable domain in full, completed from reference TRBV5-1 and TRBJ2-5, reads KAGVTQTPRYLIKTRGQQVTLSCSPISGHRSVSWYQQTPGQGLQFLFEYFSETQRNKGNFPGRFSGRQFSNSRSEMNVSTLELGDSALYLCASSLGVQETQYFGPGTRLLVL.

This clonotype was seen at least ten times. This chain uses TRBV29-1 with TRBJ2-5; a possible D gene is TRBD1 (5 bases). The length of the CDR3 is 12 residues. Trimming took off 4 bases at V and 3 bases at J, with 9 bases between the two ends. Germline V gene sequence: CDR1 SQVTM, CDR2 ANQGSEA. This CDR3 reads CSVVGAEETQYF. The CDR3 region has the DNA TGCAGCGTTGTTGGGGCAGAAGAGACCCAGTACTTC. The variable domain in full, with the rest retrieved from reference TRBV29-1 and TRBJ2-5, is SAVISQKPSRDICQRGTSLTIQCQVDSQVTMMFWYRQQPGQSLTLIATANQGSEATYESGFVIDKFPISRPNLTFSTLTVSNMSPEDSSIYLCSVVGAEETQYFGPGTRLLVL.

The V and J genes are TRBV3-1 and TRBJ2-7, with 13 bases aligning to TRBD2. The length of the CDR3 is 16 residues. V shed 0 bases, J shed 2 bases, and the junction held 1 base outside the gene matches. In germline, CDR1 is LGHDT, CDR2 YNNKEL (reference sequence). The CDR3 DNA is TGTGCCAGCAGCCAAGACGGACTAGCGGGAGCCTACGAGCAGTACTTC. As protein: CASSQDGLAGAYEQYF.

V gene TRBV27 combines with J gene TRBJ2-5, with a tentative D call TRBD2 (5 bases). The V gene's germline CDR1 is MNHEY and CDR2 SMNVEV (reference sequence). Trimming took off 3 bases at V and 0 bases at J, with 11 bases between the two ends. This CDR3 region has 15 residues. CDR3 sequence: CASSFLGRNQETQYF. In DNA, the CDR3 is TGTGCCAGCAGTTTCCTAGGGAGAAACCAAGAGACCCAGTACTTC.

Only a few counts were recorded for this clonotype. The V and J genes are TRBV20-1 and TRBJ2-1; 7 positions agree with TRBD2. Per germline, CDR1 DFQATT and CDR2 SNEGSKA (reference sequence). This CDR3 contains 16 residues. Trimming cost V 1 base and J 0 bases; bases outside gene matches: 6. CDR3 bases: TGCAGTGCTAGAGTGTACGGGGGGAACTCCTACAATGAGCAGTTCTTC. This codes for CSARVYGGNSYNEQFF.

This clonotype was seen more than once but under ten times. This chain links TRBV7-2 with TRBJ2-1, with TRBD2 matching over 12 bases. The CDR3 length is 15 residues. The V gene end was trimmed by 6 bases and the J gene end by 4 bases; junction bases not matched to a gene: 4. Germline V gene data show CDR1 as SGHTA and CDR2 as FQGNSA. In DNA, the CDR3 is TGTGCCAGCAGGGACGGGACTAGCGGGTACAATGAGCAGTTCTTC. Its translation is CASRDGTSGYNEQFF.

The rearrangement joins TRBV20-1 to TRBJ2-4, with TRBD2 matching over 8 bases. The CDR3 length is 14 residues. V gave up 5 bases and J gave up 2 bases; unmatched junction bases: 5. From germline, CDR1 is DFQATT and CDR2 SNEGSKA (reference sequence). CDR3 DNA sequence: TGCAGTGCTTCACGGGGGGGCCCCAAAAACATTCAGTACTTC. It codes for CSASRGGPKNIQYF.

This clonotype was found many times. CDR3 in amino acids: CSATPGTPKQYF. The CDR3 coding sequence is TGCAGTGCAACCCCCGGGACCCCAAAGCAGTACTTC. The rearrangement uses TRBV20-1 and TRBJ2-7; the D call may be TRBD1 or TRBD2 (5 bases each). The CDR3 consists of 12 residues. Per germline, CDR1 DFQATT and CDR2 SNEGSKA (reference sequence). V shed 6 bases and J shed 8 bases, with 17 bases lying between them.

V usage is TRBV20-1 and J usage is TRBJ1-6; D is uncertain. CDR3 size: 16 residues. Germline CDR1 and CDR2: DFQATT and SNEGSKA (reference sequence). V was shortened by 1 base and J by 6 bases, with 16 bases between the two germline ends. The DNA for the CDR3 is TGCAGTGCTAGAGCCGTTACCGAAAGCACTAATTCACCCCTCCACTTT. Its protein is CSARAVTESTNSPLHF.

This clonotype was detected many times. The chain has TRBV4-3 and TRBJ2-7; possible D gene TRBD2, 6 bases. The CDR3 totals 18 residues. V shed 3 bases and J shed 0 bases, with 21 bases lying between them. Germline V gene lookup returns CDR1 LGHNA and CDR2 YSLEER. The CDR3 DNA reads as TGCGCCAGCAGCCAGAGGGTGGAAGGTGGAGGGAACTCCTACGAGCAGTACTTC. This translates into CASSQRVEGGGNSYEQYF.

The chain uses TRBV7-2 and TRBJ2-3; TRBD2 is a possible D gene (7 bases). The germline V gene encodes CDR1 SGHTA and CDR2 FQGNSA. This CDR3 region has 15 residues. Trimming cost V 8 bases and J 7 bases, with 22 bases left between them. In nucleotides, the CDR3 is TGTGCCAGCGGGACCCGGGCCGGGGGGCAAAATACGCAGTATTTT. Encoded protein: CASGTRAGGQNTQYF.

At least ten counts were recorded for this clonotype. V and J are TRBV5-1 and TRBJ2-3; D possibly uses TRBD1 or TRBD2 (6 bases each). Germline V gene sequence: CDR1 SGHRS, CDR2 YFSETQ. Trimming removed 5 bases at V and 4 bases at J, with 17 bases between. This CDR3 is built from 15 residues. CDR3 bases: TGCGCCAGCAGTCAATCCGGGGGCGGATCAGATACGCAGTATTTT. This sequence encodes CASSQSGGGSDTQYF.

The CDR3 here is CASTNYMGTSPTDTQYF. In nucleotides, the CDR3 is TGTGCCAGCACCAATTACATGGGGACTAGTCCCACAGATACGCAGTATTTT. The chain carries TRBV6-2 or TRBV6-3 and TRBJ2-3, with 8 positions matching TRBD2. Germline V lookup: CDR1 MNHEY, CDR2 SVGEGT. V lost 7 bases and J lost 2; bases outside the gene matches: 14. The CDR3 sequence is 17 residues long.